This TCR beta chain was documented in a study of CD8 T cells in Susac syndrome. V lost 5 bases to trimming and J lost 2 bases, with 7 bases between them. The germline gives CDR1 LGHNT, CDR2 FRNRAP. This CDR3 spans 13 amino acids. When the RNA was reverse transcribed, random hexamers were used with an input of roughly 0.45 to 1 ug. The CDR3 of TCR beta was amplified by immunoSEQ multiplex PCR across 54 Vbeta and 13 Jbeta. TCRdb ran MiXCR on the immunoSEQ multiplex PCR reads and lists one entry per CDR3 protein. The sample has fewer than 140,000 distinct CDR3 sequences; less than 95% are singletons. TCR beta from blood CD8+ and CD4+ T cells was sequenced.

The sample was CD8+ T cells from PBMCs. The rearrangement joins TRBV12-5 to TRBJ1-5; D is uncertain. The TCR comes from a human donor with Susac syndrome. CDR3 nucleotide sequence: TGTGCTAGTGGTGAGGGTGGCAATCAGCCCCAGCATTTT. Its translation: CASGEGGNQPQHF.